Each of the 26 T cell receptor beta chains below was sequenced from the same sample in a study of T cell changes during pregnancy in multiple sclerosis. Using immunoSEQ multiplex PCR, the repertoire was profiled, and TCRdb retains in-frame clones only, with some absent. The sample includes 35,000 to 45,000 clones, 85% to 90% of them seen just once. The sample consisted of peripheral blood, taken in the second trimester of pregnancy. These TCRs come from a female donor in good health, enrolled as a control in a pregnancy study.

The chain combines TRBV5-1 with TRBJ2-1, with a possible D match to TRBD2 (5 bases). V was pared by 5 bases and J by 2 bases, with 14 bases between. The germline gives CDR1 SGHRS, CDR2 YFSETQ. The CDR3 has 15 residues. The CDR3 DNA reads as TGCGCCAGCAGTCCGGGCTCGAGGGCCTACAATGAGCAGTTCTTC. It translates to CASSPGSRAYNEQFF.

This clone came up once. The genes are TRBV4-2 and TRBJ1-5; D is undetermined. This CDR3 is built from 16 residues. Trimming removed 0 bases from V and 3 bases from J, with 12 bases in between. From germline, CDR1 is LGHNA and CDR2 YNFKEQ. The CDR3 DNA reads as TGTGCCAGCAGCCAAGAAGCGATGGATTACAATCAGCCCCAGCATTTT. Residues: CASSQEAMDYNQPQHF.

The table lists this clone with a count of one. Here the CDR3 reads CASSQVTGILGYEQYF. CDR3 DNA sequence: TGTGCCAGCAGCCAAGTCACGGGGATTCTGGGGTACGAGCAGTACTTC. The chain recombines TRBV14 with TRBJ2-7; perhaps TRBD2 as D (5 bases). Per germline, CDR1 SGHDN and CDR2 FVKESK. This CDR3 is 16 amino acids long. V was clipped by 1 base and J by 4 bases, with 17 bases between them. Combining the CDR3 with reference TRBV14 and TRBJ2-7 gives the whole variable domain EAGVTQFPSHSVIEKGQTVTLRCDPISGHDNLYWYRRVMGKEIKFLLHFVKESKQDESGMPNNRFLAERTGGTYSTLKVQPAELEDSGVYFCASSQVTGILGYEQYFGPGTRLTVT.

This chain joins TRBV28 and TRBJ1-3; 7 bases agree with TRBD1. CDR1 and CDR2 (germline): MDHEN, SYDVKM. The CDR3 has 15 amino acids. The V and J ends lost 7 bases and 4 bases, in that order; junction bases with no gene match: 10. In DNA, the CDR3 is TGTGCCAGCATTAATCAGGGGGTTGCGGGAAACACCATATATTTT. Translation: CASINQGVAGNTIYF.

J is TRBJ2-7 and V is TRBV7-9, with D possibly TRBD1 on 6 matching bases. V shed 1 base and J shed 2 bases, with 12 bases lying between them. The CDR3 covers 15 residues. Germline lookup yields CDR1 SEHNR and CDR2 FQNEAQ (reference sequence). CDR3 in DNA: TGTGCCAGCAGCTTAGAGACAGGTCCAACCTACGAGCAGTACTTC. Protein: CASSLETGPTYEQYF.

J is TRBJ2-5 and V is TRBV2, with D maybe TRBD2 (6 bases). Germline V gene sequence: CDR1 SNHLY, CDR2 FYNNEI. CDR3 length: 14 amino acids. V lost 3 bases and J 2 bases, leaving 10 bases between the germline ends. CDR3 sequence: CASSDDGRQETQYF. The CDR3 DNA follows: TGTGCCAGCAGTGACGACGGGAGACAAGAGACCCAGTACTTC.

V and J are TRBV5-1 and TRBJ1-3; D remains unclear. This CDR3 is built from 14 residues. The V and J ends lost 1 base and 2 bases respectively, with 7 bases between them. Germline V gene data show CDR1 as SGHRS and CDR2 as YFSETQ. Here the CDR3 reads CASSLSGTGNTIYF. In nucleotides, the CDR3 is TGCGCCAGCAGCTTGTCGGGTACTGGAAACACCATATATTTT. Combining the CDR3 with reference TRBV5-1 and TRBJ1-3 gives the whole variable domain KAGVTQTPRYLIKTRGQQVTLSCSPISGHRSVSWYQQTPGQGLQFLFEYFSETQRNKGNFPGRFSGRQFSNSRSEMNVSTLELGDSALYLCASSLSGTGNTIYFGEGSWLTVV.

The chain has TRBV7-9 and TRBJ1-4; weak D call: TRBD1 (6 bases). This CDR3 contains 12 residues. Trimming took off 1 base at V and 14 bases at J, with 11 bases between the two ends. The germline V gene has CDR1 SEHNR and CDR2 FQNEAQ (reference sequence). The CDR3 coding sequence is TGTGCCAGCAGCTTAGAACAGGGAGGGCTGTTTTTT. Its translation: CASSLEQGGLFF.

The CDR3 loop is CSAGTGDNSPLHF. As DNA, the CDR3 is TGCAGCGCCGGGACAGGGGATAATTCACCCCTCCACTTT. The chain joins TRBV29-1 to TRBJ1-6, with 10 bases fitting TRBD1. Germline V gene data show CDR1 as SQVTM and CDR2 as ANQGSEA. Germline trimming cut 7 bases from V and 5 bases from J; bases unmatched to any gene: 2. The CDR3 runs 13 residues.

V is TRBV5-6 and J is TRBJ2-7; D remains unclear. The germline V and J ends were trimmed by 7 bases and 0 bases, with 14 bases remaining between them. Germline loops: CDR1 SGHDT, CDR2 YYEEEE. This CDR3 contains 14 residues. The CDR3 reads CASQPGPDSYEQYF. As DNA, the CDR3 is TGTGCCAGCCAGCCGGGTCCCGACTCCTACGAGCAGTACTTC.

V is TRBV30 and J is TRBJ2-3, with 10 bases identical to TRBD2. The J segment lost 15 bases and the V segment lost 3 bases, leaving 6 bases of the junction unmatched. Germline assignment: CDR1 GTSNPN and CDR2 SVGIG (reference sequence). The CDR3 spans 11 residues. The CDR3 is CAWSQTSGPYF. In DNA, the CDR3 is TGTGCCTGGAGCCAGACTAGCGGGCCCTATTTT.

The chain links TRBV29-1 to TRBJ2-7, with TRBD2 as a possible D gene (5 bases). The CDR3 extends over 11 amino acids. CDR1 is SQVTM and CDR2 is ANQGSEA in the germline V gene. V lost 7 bases and J 2 bases, leaving 9 bases between the germline ends. The CDR3 nucleotides read TGCAGCGCCGGGGAGACCTACGAGCAGTACTTC. This codes for CSAGETYEQYF.

This chain joins TRBV2 and TRBJ2-7; no clear D. CDR1 is SNHLY, CDR2 FYNNEI, per germline. The CDR3 consists of 8 residues. V lost 8 bases to trimming and J lost 11 bases, with 7 bases between them. The CDR3 DNA follows: TGTGCCAGCGGTCTAGAGTACTTC. Translation: CASGLEYF.

The rearrangement joins TRBV6-5 to TRBJ2-7; a weak D match, TRBD2 (7 bases). Trimming pared 8 bases from V and 0 bases from J, leaving 14 bases between. The V gene's germline CDR1 is MNHEY and CDR2 SVGAGI. There are 14 residues in the CDR3. CDR3 protein: CASPRGGSSYEQYF. CDR3 nucleotides: TGTGCCAGCCCGAGGGGGGGCAGCTCCTACGAGCAGTACTTC.

The rearrangement links TRBV4-1 to TRBJ1-3; 7 bases match TRBD1. Germline V gene lookup returns CDR1 MGHRA and CDR2 YSYEKL. V trimming: 3 bases; J trimming: 0 bases; junction bases outside the gene matches: 5. The CDR3 contains 16 residues. CDR3 nucleotide sequence: TGCGCCAGCAGCCAGCCGGGACAGAGCTCTGGAAACACCATATATTTT. Translating gives CASSQPGQSSGNTIYF.

The chain links TRBV4-1 to TRBJ1-1; tentative D call: TRBD1 (5 bases). Germline V gene lookup returns CDR1 MGHRA and CDR2 YSYEKL. The V gene lost 1 base and the J gene lost 1 base, with 10 bases spanning the gap. There are 15 residues in the CDR3. The CDR3 DNA follows: TGCGCCAGCAGCCAAGTCACACAGGCGAACACTGAAGCTTTCTTT. It codes for CASSQVTQANTEAFF.

The CDR3 sequence: CASSRDGTSGAAQYF. CDR3 in DNA: TGTGCCAGTAGTAGGGACGGGACTAGCGGGGCAGCCCAGTACTTC. The chain couples TRBV19 to TRBJ2-5; TRBD2 agrees at 13 bases. Germline V gene lookup returns CDR1 LNHDA and CDR2 SQIVND (reference sequence). This CDR3 spans 15 amino acids. Trimming took 4 bases from V and 9 from J; bases not matched to a gene: 8.

V usage is TRBV28 and J usage is TRBJ1-2, with 7 bases fitting TRBD1. The V gene's germline CDR1 is MDHEN and CDR2 SYDVKM. The ends lost 10 bases at V and 8 bases at J; junction bases unmatched: 10. This CDR3 contains 12 residues. The CDR3 coding sequence is TGTGCCACCGTCCAGGGGGAAAGCGGCTACACCTTC. This sequence encodes CATVQGESGYTF.

This clone was counted once. The chain is built from TRBV21-1 and TRBJ1-1; TRBD1 reflects the table's D call only, with no check against the DNA. TRBV21-1 is flagged as a pseudogene. The CDR3 loop spans 15 amino acids. CDR3 DNA: TGTGCCAGCAGCAGATGCGCGGACAGGGGACCTGAAGCTTTCTTT. This encodes CASSRCADRGPEAFF.

The V gene is TRBV7-8, the J gene TRBJ1-4; 7 bases map to TRBD1. CDR1 is SGHVS, CDR2 FQNEAQ, per germline. V lost 1 base, J lost 4 bases, and 6 bases stayed unmatched. This CDR3 has 16 amino acids. CDR3 nucleotides: TGTGCCAGCAGCTTAGGGCTACAGGGGTTTAATGAAAAACTGTTTTTT. Protein sequence: CASSLGLQGFNEKLFF.

The rearrangement links TRBV4-1 to TRBJ2-5, with 8 bases that match TRBD2. J lost 5 bases, V lost 4 bases, and 12 bases had no gene match. The germline gives CDR1 MGHRA, CDR2 YSYEKL. There are 16 residues in the CDR3. The CDR3 spells CASSRGVAGWGETQYF. The CDR3 DNA is TGCGCCAGCAGCCGAGGGGTAGCGGGATGGGGGGAGACCCAGTACTTC.

The genes are TRBV27 and TRBJ2-3; a weak D match, TRBD1 (5 bases). The CDR3 covers 14 residues. CDR1 MNHEY and CDR2 SMNVEV come from the germline V gene (reference sequence). Trimming left V 5 bases short and J 5 bases short, with 14 bases between. CDR3 loop: CASSPISREDTQYF. In DNA, the CDR3 is TGTGCCAGCAGTCCCATTAGCAGGGAAGATACGCAGTATTTT.

The chain links TRBV30 to TRBJ1-2; D is ambiguous. CDR1 and CDR2 (germline): GTSNPN, SVGIG (reference sequence). The CDR3 is 13 amino acids. V was clipped by 0 bases and J by 8 bases, with 13 bases between them. Here the CDR3 reads CAWSVPGVRGYTF. CDR3 in DNA: TGTGCCTGGAGTGTCCCGGGAGTGAGGGGCTACACCTTC.

The chain carries TRBV27 and TRBJ2-6; possibly TRBD1 for D (6 bases). The CDR3 covers 16 residues. With 5 bases removed from V and 2 bases from J, the gap between germline ends came to 13 bases. The V gene's germline CDR1 is MNHEY and CDR2 SMNVEV (reference sequence). CDR3 bases: TGTGCCAGCAGTCGCTACGCAGGGGCTGGGGCCAACGTCCTGACTTTC. Protein product: CASSRYAGAGANVLTF.

This chain connects TRBV5-4 to TRBJ2-7; D is possibly TRBD2 (6 bases). Trimming took off 2 bases at V and 5 bases at J, with 11 bases between the two ends. The CDR3 extends over 13 amino acids. Germline loops: CDR1 SGHNT, CDR2 YYREEE (reference sequence). CDR3 sequence reads: CASSFGGGDEQYF. CDR3 DNA sequence: TGTGCCAGCAGCTTCGGGGGAGGCGACGAGCAGTACTTC.

The count of this clone is one. This rearrangement joins TRBV7-2 to TRBJ1-1; 8 positions match TRBD1. Losses at the gene ends were 0 bases for V and 3 bases for J; bases not matched to a gene: 9. CDR1 is SGHTA, CDR2 FQGNSA, per germline. The CDR3 has 17 residues. The CDR3 loop reads CASSLAAGGMVDTEAFF. CDR3 nucleotide sequence: TGTGCCAGCAGCTTAGCGGCAGGGGGCATGGTCGACACTGAAGCTTTCTTT.